This TCR beta chain was profiled in a study of shared clonotypes between healthy human individuals. Overall study: The study used three CD4 naive, three CD4 memory, two CD8 naive and one CD8 memory plate per donor. Study results and caveats: In contrast to clonotypes shared by all four donors, non-shared clonotypes had lower generation probabilities.

Sequenced by immunoSEQ multiplex PCR; TCRdb stores in-frame clones only, minus some. The sample contains a few million clones, over 85% of which appear only once. Regarding this clone: Its antigen is still unknown.

CDR3 length equals 15 residues. Trimming pared 4 bases from V and 2 bases from J, leaving 12 bases between. From germline, CDR1 is LNHNV and CDR2 YYDKDF (reference sequence). Naive CD4+ cells were CD45RA-selected; the remaining cells were memory. Sequenced input: naive CD4+ T cells from PBMCs. Subset denoted: CD45RA+ positively selected. This TCR was sampled from a man between 18 and 35 years old in good health. Some clones in this sample may be carry-over from other donors' samples. The chain recombines TRBV15 with TRBJ2-1; D assignment may be TRBD1 or TRBD2 (5 bases each). The CDR3 DNA is TGTGCCACCAGCAACCGGGACCCCGCCTACAATGAGCAGTTCTTC. This sequence encodes CATSNRDPAYNEQFF.